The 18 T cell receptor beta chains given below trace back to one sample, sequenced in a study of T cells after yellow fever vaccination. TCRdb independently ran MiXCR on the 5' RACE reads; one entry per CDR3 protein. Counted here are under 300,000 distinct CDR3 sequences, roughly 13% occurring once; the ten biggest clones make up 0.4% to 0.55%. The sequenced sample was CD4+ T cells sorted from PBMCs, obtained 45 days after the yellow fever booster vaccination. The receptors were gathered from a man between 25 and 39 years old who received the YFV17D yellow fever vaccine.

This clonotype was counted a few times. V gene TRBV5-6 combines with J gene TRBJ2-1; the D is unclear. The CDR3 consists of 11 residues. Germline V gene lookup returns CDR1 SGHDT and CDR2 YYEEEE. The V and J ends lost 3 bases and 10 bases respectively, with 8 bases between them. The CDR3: CASSSVEEQFF. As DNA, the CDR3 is TGTGCCAGCAGCTCTGTGGAGGAGCAGTTCTTC.

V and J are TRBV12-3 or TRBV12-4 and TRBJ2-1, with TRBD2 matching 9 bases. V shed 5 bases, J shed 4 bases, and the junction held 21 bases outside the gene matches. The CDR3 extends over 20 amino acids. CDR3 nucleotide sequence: TGTGCCAGCAGTCCCCCCTCTTGGCTAGCGGGGACGTCAGCGTACAATGAGCAGTTCTTC. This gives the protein CASSPPSWLAGTSAYNEQFF.

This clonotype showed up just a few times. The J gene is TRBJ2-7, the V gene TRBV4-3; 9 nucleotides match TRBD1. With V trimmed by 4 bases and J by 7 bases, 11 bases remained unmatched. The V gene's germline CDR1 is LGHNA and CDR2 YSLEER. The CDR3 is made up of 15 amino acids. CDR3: CASSPVGQGMQEQYF. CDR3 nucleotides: TGCGCCAGCAGCCCTGTCGGACAGGGGATGCAGGAGCAGTACTTC.

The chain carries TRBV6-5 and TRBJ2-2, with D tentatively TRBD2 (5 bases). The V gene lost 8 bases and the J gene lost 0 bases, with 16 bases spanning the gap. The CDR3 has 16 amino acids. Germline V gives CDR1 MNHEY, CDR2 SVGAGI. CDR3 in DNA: TGTGCCAGCCACTTCGGGGTTCGGCCGAACACCGGGGAGCTGTTTTTT. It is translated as CASHFGVRPNTGELFF.

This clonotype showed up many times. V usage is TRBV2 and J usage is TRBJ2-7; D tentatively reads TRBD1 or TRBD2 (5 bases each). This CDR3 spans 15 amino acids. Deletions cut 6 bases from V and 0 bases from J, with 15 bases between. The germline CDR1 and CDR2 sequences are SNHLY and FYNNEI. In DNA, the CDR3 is TGTGCCAGCAGAGCCGGGACGACCTACTCCTACGAGCAGTACTTC. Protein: CASRAGTTYSYEQYF.

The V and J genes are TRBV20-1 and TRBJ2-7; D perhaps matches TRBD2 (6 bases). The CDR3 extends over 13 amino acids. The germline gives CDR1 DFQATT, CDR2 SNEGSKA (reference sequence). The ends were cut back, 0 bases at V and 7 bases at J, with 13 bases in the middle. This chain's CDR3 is CSAREGLGGEQYF. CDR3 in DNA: TGCAGTGCTAGAGAGGGACTGGGGGGAGAGCAGTACTTC.

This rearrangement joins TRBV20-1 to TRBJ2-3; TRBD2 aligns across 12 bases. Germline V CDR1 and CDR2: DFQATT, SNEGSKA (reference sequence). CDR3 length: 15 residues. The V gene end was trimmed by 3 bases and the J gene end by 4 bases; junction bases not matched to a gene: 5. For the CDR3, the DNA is TGCAGTGCTAGCGAAGGACTAGCGGGACCAGATACGCAGTATTTT. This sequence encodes CSASEGLAGPDTQYF.

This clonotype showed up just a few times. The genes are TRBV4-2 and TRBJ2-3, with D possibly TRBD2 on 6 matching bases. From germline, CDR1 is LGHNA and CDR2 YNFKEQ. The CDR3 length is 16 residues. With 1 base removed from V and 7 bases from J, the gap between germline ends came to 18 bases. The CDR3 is CASSQGPSGSPYTQYF. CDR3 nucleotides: TGTGCCAGCAGCCAAGGGCCCTCCGGGAGCCCCTATACGCAGTATTTT.

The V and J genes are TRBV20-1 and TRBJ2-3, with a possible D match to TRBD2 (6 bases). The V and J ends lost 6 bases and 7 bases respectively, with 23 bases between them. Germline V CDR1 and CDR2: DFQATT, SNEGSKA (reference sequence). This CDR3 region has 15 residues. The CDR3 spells CSAIPRERTANTQYF. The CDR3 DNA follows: TGCAGTGCCATCCCTCGGGAGCGGACCGCAAATACGCAGTATTTT.

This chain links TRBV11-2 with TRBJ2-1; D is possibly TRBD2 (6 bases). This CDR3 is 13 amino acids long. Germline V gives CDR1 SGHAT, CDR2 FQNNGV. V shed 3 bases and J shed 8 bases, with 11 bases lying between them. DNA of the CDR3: TGTGCCAGCAGCTTGGGCGGGGACGATGAGCAGTTCTTC. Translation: CASSLGGDDEQFF.

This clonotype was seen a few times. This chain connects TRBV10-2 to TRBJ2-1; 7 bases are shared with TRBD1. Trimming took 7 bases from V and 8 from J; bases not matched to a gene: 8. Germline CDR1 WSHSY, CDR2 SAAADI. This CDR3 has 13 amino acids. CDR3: CASNGQEADEQFF. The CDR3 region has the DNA TGCGCCAGCAACGGACAGGAGGCCGATGAGCAGTTCTTC.

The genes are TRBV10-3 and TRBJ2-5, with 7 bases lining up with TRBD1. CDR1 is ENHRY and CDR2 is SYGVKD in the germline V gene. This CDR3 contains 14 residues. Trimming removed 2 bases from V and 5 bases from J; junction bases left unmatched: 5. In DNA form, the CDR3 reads TGTGCCATCAGTGAGGACAGGGCCCGGGAGACCCAGTACTTC. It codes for CAISEDRARETQYF.

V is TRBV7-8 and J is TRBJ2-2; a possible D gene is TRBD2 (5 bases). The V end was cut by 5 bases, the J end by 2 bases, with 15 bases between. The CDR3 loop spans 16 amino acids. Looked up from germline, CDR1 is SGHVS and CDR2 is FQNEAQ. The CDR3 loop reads CASSDYSGYNTGELFF. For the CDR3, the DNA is TGTGCCAGCAGCGACTACAGCGGCTATAACACCGGGGAGCTGTTTTTT.

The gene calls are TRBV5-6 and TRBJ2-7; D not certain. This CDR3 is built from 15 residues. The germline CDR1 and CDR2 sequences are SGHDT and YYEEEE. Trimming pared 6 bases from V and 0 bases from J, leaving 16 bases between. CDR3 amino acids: CASTLRFLSSYEQYF. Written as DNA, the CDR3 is TGTGCCAGCACCCTGCGCTTCTTGAGCTCCTACGAGCAGTACTTC.

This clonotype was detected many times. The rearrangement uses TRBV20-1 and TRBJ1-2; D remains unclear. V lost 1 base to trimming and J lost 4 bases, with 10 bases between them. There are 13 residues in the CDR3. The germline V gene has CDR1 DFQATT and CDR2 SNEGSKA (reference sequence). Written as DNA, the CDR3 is TGCAGTGCTAGAGTTCCCGGGGTCTATGGCTACACCTTC. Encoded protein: CSARVPGVYGYTF.

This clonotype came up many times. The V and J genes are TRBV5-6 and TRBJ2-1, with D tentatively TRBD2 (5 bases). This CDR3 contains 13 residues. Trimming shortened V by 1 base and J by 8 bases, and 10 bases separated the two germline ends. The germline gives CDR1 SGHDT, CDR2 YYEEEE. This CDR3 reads CASSLPGVHEQFF. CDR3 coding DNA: TGTGCCAGCAGCTTGCCCGGGGTTCATGAGCAGTTCTTC.

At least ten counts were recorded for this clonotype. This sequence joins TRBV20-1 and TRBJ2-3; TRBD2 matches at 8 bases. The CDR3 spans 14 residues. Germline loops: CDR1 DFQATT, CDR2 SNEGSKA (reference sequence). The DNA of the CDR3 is TGCAGCCCGACCGTAAGCGGGAGTTCAGATACGCAGTATTTT. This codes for CSPTVSGSSDTQYF.

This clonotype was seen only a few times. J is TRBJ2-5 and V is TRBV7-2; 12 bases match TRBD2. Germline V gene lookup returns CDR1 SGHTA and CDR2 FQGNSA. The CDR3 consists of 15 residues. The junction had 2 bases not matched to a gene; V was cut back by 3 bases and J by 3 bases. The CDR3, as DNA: TGTGCCAGCAGCTTCTCTAGCGGGAGGGAAGAGACCCAGTACTTC. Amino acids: CASSFSSGREETQYF.